This T cell receptor (beta chain) was identified during a study of long-term antiretroviral therapy in people with HIV. Study results and limitations: Among HIV repertoires, CDR3 length ranges were narrower than those of controls.

The CDR3 is 15 residues long. The germline CDR1 and CDR2 sequences are SNHLY and FYNNEI. The ends lost 5 bases at V and 9 bases at J; junction bases unmatched: 11. Investigators performed immunoSEQ version v3.0 at survey level. Sequenced by immunoSEQ multiplex PCR; TCRdb stores in-frame clones only, minus some. The sample contains 23,000 or so clones, more than 65% of which appear only once. Two or more post-ART PBMC samples, plus at least one pre-ART sample, were available for each donor. Participants living with HIV all received treatment in the United States. Held in samples before DNA extraction were 1-10 million cryopreserved PBMC. Points on this clone: As yet, its antigen is unknown.

The TCR sequence derives from a man aged 45 to 65 with HIV. The J gene is TRBJ2-3, the V gene TRBV2, with 10 positions matching TRBD2. Specimen: unsorted PBMCs, collected 0.3 years after starting antiretroviral therapy. The CDR3 spells CASSFSSLAGETQYF. The CDR3 bases are TGTGCCAGCAGTTTTTCCTCGCTAGCGGGAGAAACGCAGTATTTT. Based on the CDR3 plus reference TRBV2 and TRBJ2-3, the full variable domain is EPEVTQTPSHQVTQMGQEVILRCVPISNHLYFYWYRQILGQKVEFLVSFYNNEISEKSEIFDDQFSVERPDGSNFTLKIRSTKLEDSAMYFCASSFSSLAGETQYFGPGTRLTVL.